Listed here are 17 T cell receptor beta chains from one sample, sequenced in a study of T cells in Graves' hyperthyroidism and ophthalmopathy. Amplification targeted TCR beta CDR3 regions from RNA transcripts. Using the HTBI primer set, a first-round RT-PCR was run on the TCR CDR3. TCRdb fed the multiplex PCR reads into MiXCR, producing one record per CDR3 protein. The table lists hundreds of thousands of distinct CDR3 sequences, less than 20% of them singletons. Specimen: blood. The receptors come from a woman under 30 with Graves' hyperthyroidism.

This chain joins TRBV7-7 and TRBJ2-1; the D gene could be TRBD1 or TRBD2 (6 bases each). The length of the CDR3 is 15 residues. V shed 1 base and J shed 9 bases, with 16 bases lying between them. Looked up from germline, CDR1 is SSHAT and CDR2 is FNYEAQ (reference sequence). Written as DNA, the CDR3 is TGTGCCAGCAGCTTAGGGAGCGGGCAGGGGAGTGAGCAGTTCTTC. Its translation is CASSLGSGQGSEQFF.

This clonotype showed up many times. The chain combines TRBV27 with TRBJ1-6; TRBD1 matches at 10 bases. This CDR3 region has 15 residues. Germline V gene data show CDR1 as MNHEY and CDR2 as SMNVEV (reference sequence). The V and J ends lost 4 bases and 10 bases, in that order; junction bases with no gene match: 7. CDR3 sequence reads: CASSSWTGGRSPLHF. In nucleotides, the CDR3 is TGTGCCAGCAGTTCGTGGACAGGGGGGCGGTCACCCCTCCACTTT.

This clonotype was picked up many times. The gene calls are TRBV7-2 and TRBJ2-5, with D possibly being TRBD1 (5 bases). This CDR3 is built from 12 residues. Germline CDR1 and CDR2: SGHTA and FQGNSA. Trimming removed 5 bases from V and 6 bases from J, with 10 bases in between. In DNA form, the CDR3 reads TGTGCCAGCAGCCGACAGCGACAGACCCAGTACTTC. Translated, it gives CASSRQRQTQYF.

V gene TRBV29-1 combines with J gene TRBJ2-3; D is possibly TRBD2 (5 bases). The CDR3 sequence is 13 residues long. V lost 7 bases and J lost 2, with 13 bases in between. Germline assignment: CDR1 SQVTM and CDR2 ANQGSEA. The CDR3 loop reads CSGGSVATDTQYF. The DNA of the CDR3 is TGCAGCGGCGGGTCGGTTGCCACAGATACGCAGTATTTT.

This clonotype was counted many times. This sequence joins TRBV7-2 and TRBJ2-3, with no clear D. With 8 bases removed from V and 0 bases from J, the gap between germline ends came to 12 bases. This CDR3 contains 14 residues. Germline CDR1 and CDR2: SGHTA and FQGNSA. The CDR3 loop reads CASGPLQSTDTQYF. CDR3 in DNA: TGTGCCAGCGGCCCCCTCCAGAGCACAGATACGCAGTATTTT.

Concerning this clonotype: A much more abundant neighbour one base away suggests this may be a read error. The chain links TRBV7-8 to TRBJ2-7, with 8 nucleotides matching TRBD2. The CDR3 has 15 amino acids. Germline V gives CDR1 SGHVS, CDR2 FQNEAQ. Trimming cost V 5 bases and J 3 bases; bases outside gene matches: 9. CDR3 region: CASSPLSGALYEQYF. The DNA of the CDR3 is TGTGCCAGCAGCCCCCTTAGCGGGGCGCTCTACGAGCAGTACTTC.

This clonotype was seen ten or more times. This chain connects TRBV2 to TRBJ1-6; D is perhaps TRBD1 (5 bases). The V and J ends lost 8 bases and 13 bases respectively, with 18 bases between them. From germline, CDR1 is SNHLY and CDR2 FYNNEI. The CDR3 totals 13 residues. CDR3 amino acids: CASGTAPVFPLHF. The CDR3 DNA is TGTGCCAGCGGGACGGCGCCCGTTTTTCCCCTCCACTTT. Full variable domain (rest looked up from reference TRBV2 and TRBJ1-6): EPEVTQTPSHQVTQMGQEVILRCVPISNHLYFYWYRQILGQKVEFLVSFYNNEISEKSEIFDDQFSVERPDGSNFTLKIRSTKLEDSAMYFCASGTAPVFPLHFGNGTRLTVT.

This clonotype was seen more than once but under ten times. The V gene is TRBV5-1, the J gene TRBJ2-7, with D uncertain. Germline CDR1 SGHRS, CDR2 YFSETQ. Trimming took 0 bases from V and 4 from J, leaving 8 bases between them. The CDR3 runs 13 residues. The DNA for the CDR3 is TGCGCCAGCAGCTTGGTTGGAAATTACGAGCAGTACTTC. It translates to CASSLVGNYEQYF.

This clonotype was recorded a few times. This chain connects TRBV11-2 to TRBJ1-1; D not certain. There are 14 residues in the CDR3. Per the germline V gene, CDR1 is SGHAT and CDR2 is FQNNGV. V lost 5 bases and J lost 2, with 12 bases in between. CDR3 sequence reads: CASSPTVGNTEAFF. CDR3 DNA sequence: TGTGCCAGCAGCCCTACCGTGGGAAACACTGAAGCTTTCTTT.

Details on this clonotype: At one of its ends the junction is not consistent with the germline gene, which may arise from a read error. DNA for the CDR3: TGTGCCAGCAGCCCAGGGACTTGGTACGAGCGGTACTTC. It translates to CASSPGTWYERYF. This sequence joins TRBV11-2 and TRBJ2-7; D may be TRBD2 (6 bases). In germline, CDR1 is SGHAT, CDR2 FQNNGV. CDR3 length: 13 residues. Using reference TRBV11-2 and TRBJ2-7 for the parts outside the CDR3, the full variable domain is EAGVAQSPRYKIIEKRQSVAFWCNPISGHATLYWYQQILGQGPKLLIQFQNNGVVDDSQLPKDRFSAERLKGVDSTLKIQPAKLEDSAVYLCASSPGTWYERYFGPGTRLTVT.

In this sample, this clonotype turned up many times. This chain connects TRBV20-1 to TRBJ2-1; 8 nucleotides agree with TRBD2. J gave up 14 bases and V 0 bases, and 12 bases lay outside the gene matches. Germline-derived CDR1 and CDR2 are DFQATT and SNEGSKA (reference sequence). CDR3 length: 14 amino acids. This CDR3 is CSARDPSGSMSEFF. CDR3 coding DNA: TGCAGTGCTAGAGATCCCAGCGGGAGTATGTCGGAGTTCTTC.

This clonotype was detected many times. The chain employs TRBV3-1 and TRBJ1-2; D is unclear. Germline values: CDR1 LGHDT, CDR2 YNNKEL (reference sequence). Between the trimmed V and J ends, which lost 0 bases and 4 bases, there was a span of 12 bases. The CDR3 runs 15 residues. CDR3 region: CASSQDSPWGYGYTF. In nucleotides, the CDR3 is TGTGCCAGCAGCCAAGATTCGCCTTGGGGCTATGGCTACACCTTC.

This clonotype was detected ten times or more. The CDR3: CASSLDSGLYRTDTQYF. CDR3 coding DNA: TGTGCCAGCAGCTTGGATAGCGGACTATATCGCACAGATACGCAGTATTTT. The V call is TRBV5-4, the J call TRBJ2-3, with TRBD2 as a possible D gene (6 bases). CDR1 is SGHNT, CDR2 YYREEE, per germline (reference sequence). V was trimmed by 0 bases and J by 1 base, leaving 15 bases between them. This CDR3 spans 17 amino acids.

This clonotype has ten or more counts. CDR3 sequence (DNA): TGTGCCAGCAGTCCCTCAGCGCGGGGGTCCTACAATGAGCAGTTCTTC. Encoded protein: CASSPSARGSYNEQFF. The chain joins TRBV28 to TRBJ2-1; 7 bases are a match to TRBD2. The trim removed 5 bases at V and 1 base at J, leaving 8 bases unmatched. The CDR3 is 16 residues long. Germline CDR1 and CDR2: MDHEN and SYDVKM.

The chain recombines TRBV4-1 with TRBJ2-3; 8 bases are shared with TRBD1. Germline V gene data show CDR1 as MGHRA and CDR2 as YSYEKL. The CDR3 is 13 residues long. The J segment lost 0 bases and the V segment lost 8 bases, leaving 1 base of the junction unmatched. The CDR3 DNA sequence: TGCGCCAGCGGACAGGGAAGCACAGATACGCAGTATTTT. Translating gives CASGQGSTDTQYF.

Comments on this clonotype: Given a much more abundant clone one base away, this may be a read error. The J gene is TRBJ2-2, the V gene TRBV7-2; tentative D call: TRBD2 (6 bases). This CDR3 comprises 13 residues. Germline V CDR1 and CDR2: SGHTA, FQGNSA. CDR3 DNA sequence: TGTGCCAGCAGGCCGGGGGTCGGCGGGGAGCTGGTTTTT. Translated, it gives CASRPGVGGELVF.

As to this clonotype: This may come from a read error, since a much larger clone is one base off. For the CDR3, the DNA is TGTGCCGGCAGCTTAGTTCAGGGGGATATAGGCTACACCTTC. This encodes CAGSLVQGDIGYTF. This chain joins TRBV13 and TRBJ1-2; 7 nucleotides agree with TRBD1. This CDR3 has 14 amino acids. Per germline, CDR1 PRHDT and CDR2 FYEKMQ (reference sequence).